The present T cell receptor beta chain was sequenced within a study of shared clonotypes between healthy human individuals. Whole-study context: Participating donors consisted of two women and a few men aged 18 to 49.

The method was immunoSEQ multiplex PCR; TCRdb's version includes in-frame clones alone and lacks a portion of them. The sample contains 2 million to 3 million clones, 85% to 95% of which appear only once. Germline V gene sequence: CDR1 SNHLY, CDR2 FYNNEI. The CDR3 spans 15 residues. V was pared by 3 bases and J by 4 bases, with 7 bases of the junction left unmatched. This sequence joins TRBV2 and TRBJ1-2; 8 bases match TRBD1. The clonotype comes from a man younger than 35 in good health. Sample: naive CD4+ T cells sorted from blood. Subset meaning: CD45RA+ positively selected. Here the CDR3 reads CASSDGQGVSYGYTF. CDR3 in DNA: TGTGCCAGCAGTGACGGACAGGGAGTTAGCTATGGCTACACCTTC.